A selection of T cell receptor beta chains follows, all from one sample in a study of blood T cell repertoires in COVID-19. TCRdb's copy holds only in-frame clones and misses some; the assay was immunoSEQ multiplex PCR. This table holds 60,000 or so clones, 90% found once. Source material: peripheral blood. The receptors here all came from a man between 60 and 75 years old with active COVID-19. CDR3s include the opening cysteine and the closing phenylalanine or tryptophan. Each record gives: J gene, V gene, clone size, CDR3 length, D gene, CDR3 DNA, CDR3 protein. D genes are given only for firm matches. Rows give clone size only sometimes, using once, few, many, or a class for an expanded clone.

>TRBJ2-7|TRBV6-5|-|11|-
TGTGCCAGCACGGGGACTTCCGAGCAGTACTTC
CASTGTSEQYF
>TRBJ2-5|TRBV5-5|-|13|TRBD1
TGTGCCAGCAGCCTACAGGGGCCAGGGACCCAGTACTTC
CASSLQGPGTQYF
>TRBJ1-1|TRBV14|-|16|TRBD1
TGTGCCAGCAGCCGTAGACAGGGGGCATGGGACACTGAAGCTTTCTTT
CASSRRQGAWDTEAFF
>TRBJ2-3|TRBV7-3|-|15|TRBD2
TGTGCCAGCAGCTATTCTAGCGGGGTGACAGATACGCAGTATTTT
CASSYSSGVTDTQYF
>TRBJ2-3|TRBV24-1|-|16|TRBD2
TGTGCCACCGGAAGGACTAGCGGAGCCCGCACAGATACGCAGTATTTT
CATGRTSGARTDTQYF
>TRBJ2-7|TRBV27|-|13|-
TGTGCCAGCGGCCTTCGCAGGGGCTACGAGCAGTACTTC
CASGLRRGYEQYF
>TRBJ2-1|TRBV7-2|-|17|-
TGTGCCAGCAGCTTAGGGCGGACTTGGGTAGCGGTCAATGAGCAGTTCTTC
CASSLGRTWVAVNEQFF
>TRBJ1-4|TRBV5-1|-|13|TRBD1
TGCGCCAGTTCACAGGGGACTAATGAAAAACTGTTTTTT
CASSQGTNEKLFF
>TRBJ2-1|TRBV9|-|15|TRBD2
TGTGCCAGCAGCCCCGGGGGGGTAATCTACAATGAGCAGTTCTTC
CASSPGGVIYNEQFF
>TRBJ2-5|TRBV9|-|14|-
TGTGCCAGCAGCGGCTTAGGGGCAGGGGAGACCCAGTACTTC
CASSGLGAGETQYF
>TRBJ2-1|TRBV7-2|-|16|TRBD2
TGTGCCAGCAGCCCCCCAAGGGGAGGGCCGGACAATGAGCAGTTCTTC
CASSPPRGGPDNEQFF
>TRBJ1-4|TRBV7-2|-|15|-
TGTGCCAGCAGCTTATTTACAGAAACTAATGAAAAACTGTTTTTT
CASSLFTETNEKLFF
>TRBJ2-3|TRBV6-5|-|15|TRBD2
TGTGCCAGCAGGGGACTAGCGGGGGGGCCAGATACGCAGTATTTT
CASRGLAGGPDTQYF
>TRBJ2-3|TRBV3-1/TRBV3-2|-|13|TRBD2
TGTGCCAGCGGCGGGGGAAGCACAGATACGCAGTATTTT
CASGGGSTDTQYF
>TRBJ1-2|TRBV4-1|-|17|-
TGCGCCAGCAGCCACGGGGGGCGAGGAGGGGGGAACTATGGCTACACCTTC
CASSHGGRGGGNYGYTF
>TRBJ2-3|TRBV9|-|18|TRBD2
TGTGCCAGCAGCGTAGCCCCTCAGGTAGCGGGGCTCACAGATACGCAGTATTTT
CASSVAPQVAGLTDTQYF
>TRBJ2-4|TRBV9|-|16|TRBD1
TGTGCCAGCAGTTCAACGACAGGGGGCTGGGGGAACATTCAGTACTTC
CASSSTTGGWGNIQYF
>TRBJ1-6|TRBV7-2|-|15|-
TGTGCCAGCAGCTTAGAGGTTAGCAGCGGGTCACCCCTCCACTTT
CASSLEVSSGSPLHF
>TRBJ1-6|TRBV6-5|-|11|-
TGTGCCAGCAGGACGGAGATGGTCCTCCACTTT
CASRTEMVLHF
>TRBJ2-2|TRBV25-1|-|15|-
TGTGCCAGCAGTTGGGGCAGGGGCAACACCGGGGAGCTGTTTTTT
CASSWGRGNTGELFF
>TRBJ2-2|TRBV11-2|-|16|-
TGTGCCAGCAGCTTAGTGCTGGGGCCGAACACCGGGGAGCTGTTTTTT
CASSLVLGPNTGELFF
>TRBJ2-1|TRBV13|-|18|TRBD2
TGTGCCAGCAGCTTAGTCGGGGATTGGACTAGCGGGGGCAATGAGCAGTTCTTC
CASSLVGDWTSGGNEQFF
>TRBJ1-1|TRBV2|-|11|TRBD1
TGTGCCAGCAGACGACAGGGTGAAGCTTTCTTT
CASRRQGEAFF
>TRBJ1-1|TRBV29-1|once|14|-
TGCAGCGCCCGAGGGTCCAGCCGGGACACTGAAGCTTTCTTT
CSARGSSRDTEAFF
>TRBJ2-2|TRBV7-2|-|17|TRBD2
TGTGCCAGCAGCTTAATGCCTAGCGGATTGAACACCGGGGAGCTGTTTTTT
CASSLMPSGLNTGELFF
>TRBJ2-1|TRBV19|-|13|TRBD1
TGTGCCAGCGTTCCTACAGGGGAGCGGGAGCAGTTCTTC
CASVPTGEREQFF
>TRBJ1-2|TRBV28|-|17|TRBD1
TGTGCCAGCAGCCCCACCCGCTTAAAACAGGGGGCCTATGGCTACACCTTC
CASSPTRLKQGAYGYTF
>TRBJ2-1|TRBV11-2|-|19|TRBD1
TGTGCCAGCAGCTTCTGGGGACAGGGGGCGGAAAGGATCTACAATGAGCAGTTCTTC
CASSFWGQGAERIYNEQFF
>TRBJ2-5|TRBV28|-|14|TRBD2
TGTGCCAGCAGTTCCGGACTAGCCCAAGAGACCCAGTACTTC
CASSSGLAQETQYF
>TRBJ2-2|TRBV6-5|-|15|TRBD2
TGTGCCAGTCGAAGCGGGGGGGAGAACACCGGGGAGCTGTTTTTT
CASRSGGENTGELFF
>TRBJ2-6|TRBV5-1|-|17|TRBD1
TGCGCCAGCAGCCCAGGACAGGGTCGGGCTGGGGCCAACGTCCTGACTTTC
CASSPGQGRAGANVLTF
>TRBJ1-2|TRBV9|-|14|-
TGTGCCAGCAGCCAAACTAACAGGGACCCTGGCTACACCTTC
CASSQTNRDPGYTF
>TRBJ1-1|TRBV2|-|17|-
TGTGCCAGCAGTGAATTTAAATCGAGGGGGATGAACACTGAAGCTTTCTTT
CASSEFKSRGMNTEAFF
>TRBJ2-2|TRBV28|-|14|-
TGTGCCAGCAGTCCGCATCCAGGGGATGGGGAGCTGTTTTTT
CASSPHPGDGELFF
>TRBJ2-7|TRBV28|-|15|-
TGTGCCAGCAGTTTATTAAAGGAGTTTAATTACGAGCAGTACTTC
CASSLLKEFNYEQYF
>TRBJ2-7|TRBV7-8|-|14|TRBD1
TGTGCCAGCAGCCGAGGGACAGTGAGGTACGAGCAGTACTTC
CASSRGTVRYEQYF
>TRBJ1-2|TRBV5-1|-|14|-
TGCGCCAGCAGCCCCACGGACAGCGGCTATGGCTACACCTTC
CASSPTDSGYGYTF
>TRBJ1-3|TRBV9|many|15|TRBD1
TGTGCCAGCAGCGGGACAGGGGGCCCTGGAAACACCATATATTTT
CASSGTGGPGNTIYF
>TRBJ2-7|TRBV3-1/TRBV3-2|few|15|-
TGTGCCAGCAGCCGAGACGCAAGGAGCTCCTACGAGCAGTACTTC
CASSRDARSSYEQYF
>TRBJ2-3|TRBV4-2|-|16|TRBD2
TGTGCCAGCAGCCAAACTAGCGGGGGGGTCACAGATACGCAGTATTTT
CASSQTSGGVTDTQYF
>TRBJ2-3|TRBV14|-|13|TRBD1
TGTGCCAGCAGCCAAGATAGAGGGACAGGGCAGTATTTT
CASSQDRGTGQYF
>TRBJ1-1|TRBV10-3|-|13|-
TGTGCCATCAGTAACCAGGCGAACACTGAAGCTTTCTTT
CAISNQANTEAFF
>TRBJ1-4|TRBV4-3|-|17|-
TGCGCCAGCAGCCAAGATGGGGGGTTTACAACTAATGAAAAACTGTTTTTT
CASSQDGGFTTNEKLFF
>TRBJ1-5|TRBV6-1|-|14|-
TGTGCCAGCAGTGAATGGCATAGCAATCAGCCCCAGCATTTT
CASSEWHSNQPQHF
>TRBJ2-1|TRBV10-3|medium-sized|16|TRBD2
TGTGCCATCAGTGAGCCCGGGACTAGCGGGAGTGGTGAGCAGTTCTTC
CAISEPGTSGSGEQFF
>TRBJ1-2|TRBV6-5|-|14|-
TGTGCCAGCAGTTACCGGGGTTGGGACTATGGCTACACCTTC
CASSYRGWDYGYTF
>TRBJ1-2|TRBV5-1|-|14|TRBD1
TGCGCCAGCAGTGACGACGGGACAGGATATGGCTACACCTTC
CASSDDGTGYGYTF
>TRBJ2-3|TRBV6-4|few|15|TRBD2
TGTGCCAGCAGTGAATCGGGGGGGGCCACAGATACGCAGTATTTT
CASSESGGATDTQYF
>TRBJ2-2|TRBV10-3|-|14|-
TGTGCCATCAGTGAACAGGGGAACACCGGGGAGCTGTTTTTT
CAISEQGNTGELFF
>TRBJ1-6|TRBV6-5|-|14|-
TGTGCCAGCAGCCAAACAGGGTCAGGTTCACCCCTCCACTTT
CASSQTGSGSPLHF
>TRBJ2-2|TRBV21-1|-|15|-
TGTGCCAGCAGCAAAGCGCAGTGGCACACCGGGGAGCTGTTTTTT
CASSKAQWHTGELFF
>TRBJ1-5|TRBV10-2|-|16|TRBD1
TGCGCCAGCAGGGAGACAGGGGTCGGTAGCAATCAGCCCCAGCATTTT
CASRETGVGSNQPQHF
>TRBJ2-3|TRBV5-4|-|15|TRBD1
TGTGCCAGCAGCCCCGGGACAGGGCTCACAGATACGCAGTATTTT
CASSPGTGLTDTQYF
>TRBJ2-7|TRBV4-1|-|15|-
TGCGCCAGCAGCCAAGACGAGGTCCCCTCCTACGAGCAGTACTTC
CASSQDEVPSYEQYF
>TRBJ2-3|TRBV9|-|13|-
TGTGCCAGCAGCGTCACTAGCACAGATACGCAGTATTTT
CASSVTSTDTQYF
>TRBJ1-2|TRBV7-9|-|13|TRBD1
TGTGCCAGCAGCCCGGGACAGGGGGCTGGCTACACCTTC
CASSPGQGAGYTF
>TRBJ2-3|TRBV30|-|14|-
TGTGCCTGGGGCCGGAGACAGGACACAGATACGCAGTATTTT
CAWGRRQDTDTQYF
>TRBJ1-1|TRBV6-2/TRBV6-3|-|11|-
TGTGCCAGCAGTCAATCGACAGCAGCTTTCTTT
CASSQSTAAFF
>TRBJ2-7|TRBV28|-|15|-
TGTGCCAGCAGTTTCCGGGCAGGGGTTTTCGACGAGCAGTACTTC
CASSFRAGVFDEQYF
>TRBJ2-2|TRBV6-6|-|15|TRBD2
TGTGCCAGCAGGATCACTAGCGGGAGCACCGGGGAGCTGTTTTTT
CASRITSGSTGELFF